The clone carrying this T cell receptor (beta chain) was observed a handful of times. The data belong to a study of T-cell reconstitution after alpha-beta-depleted transplantation in children. The TCRbeta library was prepared with unique molecular identifiers. TCRdb independently ran MiXCR on the PCR reads; one entry per CDR3 protein. The sample consists of about 580,000 distinct CDR3 sequences, under 30% of them appearing once. The CDR3 extends over 16 amino acids. Germline loops: CDR1 MNHEY, CDR2 SVGAGI. Trimming shortened V by 5 bases and J by 0 bases, and 16 bases separated the two germline ends. The receptor's source is a boy in the first two years of life who had a stem cell transplant for acute myeloid leukemia, so the T cells may come from the graft donor. The material was PBMCs, mostly from graft donor cells, obtained 360 days after TCRalphabeta/CD19-depleted stem cell transplant. The chain employs TRBV6-5 and TRBJ1-1; possibly TRBD1 for D (6 bases). The CDR3 sequence: CASSHVTGTLNTEAFF. CDR3 sequence (DNA): TGTGCCAGCAGTCACGTAACCGGGACATTGAACACTGAAGCTTTCTTT.